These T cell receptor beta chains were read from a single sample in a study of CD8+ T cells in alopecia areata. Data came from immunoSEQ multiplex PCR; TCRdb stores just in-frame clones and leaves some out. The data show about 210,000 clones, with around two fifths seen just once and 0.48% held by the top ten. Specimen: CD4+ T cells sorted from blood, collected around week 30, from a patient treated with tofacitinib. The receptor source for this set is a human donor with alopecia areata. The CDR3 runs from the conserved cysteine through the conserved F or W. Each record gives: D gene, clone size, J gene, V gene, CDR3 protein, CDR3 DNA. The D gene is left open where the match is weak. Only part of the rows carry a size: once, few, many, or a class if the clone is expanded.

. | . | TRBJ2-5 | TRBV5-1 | CASSPDTYQETQYF | TGCGCCAGCAGTCCAGACACGTACCAAGAGACCCAGTACTTC
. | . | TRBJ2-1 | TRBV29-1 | CSVEGGVGYNEQFF | TGCAGCGTTGAGGGTGGAGTTGGGTACAATGAGCAGTTCTTC
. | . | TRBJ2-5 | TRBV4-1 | CASSPLIRGAMKETQYF | TGCGCCAGCAGCCCTCTCATTCGTGGAGCGATGAAAGAGACCCAGTACTTC
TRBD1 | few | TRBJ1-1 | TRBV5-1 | CASSTRTGEGSTEAFF | TGCGCCAGCAGCACCCGGACAGGGGAAGGAAGCACTGAAGCTTTCTTT
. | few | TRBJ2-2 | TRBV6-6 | CASIPMGTGELFF | TGTGCCAGCATACCTATGGGCACCGGGGAGCTGTTTTTT
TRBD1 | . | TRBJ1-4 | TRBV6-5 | CASRNQQGTNEKLFF | TGTGCCAGCAGGAACCAACAGGGGACTAATGAAAAACTGTTTTTT
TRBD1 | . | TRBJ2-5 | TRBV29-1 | CSVGQTTQETQYF | TGCAGCGTGGGACAGACTACCCAAGAGACCCAGTACTTC
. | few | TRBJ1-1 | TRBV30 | CAWSPTWAGDTEAFF | TGTGCCTGGAGTCCAACCTGGGCAGGGGACACTGAAGCTTTCTTT
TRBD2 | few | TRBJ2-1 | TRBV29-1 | CSVAGLAEEQFF | TGCAGCGTTGCGGGACTAGCGGAAGAGCAGTTCTTC
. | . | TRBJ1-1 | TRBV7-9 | CASSLGSGADTEAFF | TGTGCCAGCAGCTTAGGGTCAGGGGCTGACACTGAAGCTTTCTTT
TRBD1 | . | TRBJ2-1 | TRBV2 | CASKLDRGLNEQFF | TGTGCCAGCAAGCTGGACAGGGGGCTTAATGAGCAGTTCTTC
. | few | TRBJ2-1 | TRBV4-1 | CASSQVINEQFF | TGCGCCAGCAGCCAAGTGATCAATGAGCAGTTCTTC
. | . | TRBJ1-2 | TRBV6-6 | CASRSSGSDGYTF | TGTGCCAGCAGGTCCTCAGGATCCGATGGCTACACCTTC
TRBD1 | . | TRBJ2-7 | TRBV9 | CASSPGGVGYEQYF | TGTGCCAGCAGCCCAGGGGGCGTTGGCTACGAGCAGTACTTC
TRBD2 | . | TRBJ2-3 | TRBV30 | CAWSVPKRGLSTDTQYF | TGTGCCTGGAGTGTACCAAAGCGGGGCCTGAGCACAGATACGCAGTATTTT
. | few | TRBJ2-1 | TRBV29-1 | CSVDGGNEQFF | TGCAGCGTTGACGGCGGCAATGAGCAGTTCTTC
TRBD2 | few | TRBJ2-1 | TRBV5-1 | CASSLTLAGGHNEQFF | TGCGCCAGCAGCTTGACACTAGCGGGGGGACACAATGAGCAGTTCTTC
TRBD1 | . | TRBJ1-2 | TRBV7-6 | CASSVTGGYGYTF | TGTGCCAGCAGCGTAACAGGGGGCTATGGCTACACCTTC
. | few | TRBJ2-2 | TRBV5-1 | CASSPLTYTGELFF | TGCGCCAGCAGCCCGCTGACCTACACCGGGGAGCTGTTTTTT
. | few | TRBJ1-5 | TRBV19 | CASSIQGNNQPQHF | TGTGCCAGTAGTATCCAGGGTAACAATCAGCCCCAGCATTTT
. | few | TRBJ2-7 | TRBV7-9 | CASSLGAARHF | TGTGCCAGCAGCTTAGGTGCAGCGAGACACTTC
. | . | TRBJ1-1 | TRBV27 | CASSLVGGPEAFF | TGTGCCAGCAGTTTAGTGGGGGGCCCTGAAGCTTTCTTT
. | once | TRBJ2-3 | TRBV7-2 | CASIQGYLTDTQYF | TGTGCCAGCATCCAAGGGTACCTCACAGATACGCAGTATTTT
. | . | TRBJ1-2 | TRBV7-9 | CASSLGPGYTF | TGTGCCAGCAGCTTAGGGCCTGGCTACACCTTC